This T cell receptor (beta chain) was captured by sequencing in a study of shared clonotypes between healthy human individuals. Assay: immunoSEQ multiplex PCR; the TCRdb copy retains only in-frame clones and omits some. The profile shows about 1 million clones, about 75% of them singletons. V lost 2 bases, J lost 0 bases, and 17 bases lay in between. Germline V gives CDR1 SGHTA, CDR2 FQGNSA. The CDR3 consists of 18 residues. Sequencing was carried out using memory CD4+ T cells sorted from blood. Subset given: CD45RA-negative fraction. The sequence was obtained from a man aged 18 to 29 in good health. The chain employs TRBV7-2 and TRBJ1-5; D not resolved. CDR3 sequence (DNA): TGTGCCAGCAGCTTACGAGCAGGCCCTGTATATAGCAATCAGCCCCAGCATTTT. Translation: CASSLRAGPVYSNQPQHF.